Detailed here is one T cell receptor beta chain. The germline V and J ends were trimmed by 0 bases and 2 bases, with 11 bases remaining between them. This CDR3 is 15 amino acids long. Germline lookup yields CDR1 SEHNR and CDR2 FQNEAQ (reference sequence). This specimen belongs to a study of blood T cell repertoires in COVID-19. Original processing notes: Nucleated cell counts were estimated from reference gene primer amplification. Assay: immunoSEQ multiplex PCR; the TCRdb copy retains only in-frame clones and omits some. The V and J calls and clone size come from that table; D and trimming were worked out from the DNA. The sample includes about 350,000 clones, about 87% of them seen just once.

V is TRBV7-9 and J is TRBJ2-7, with a tentative D call TRBD2 (6 bases). The sequence was collected from a young man with COVID-19, enrolled during active disease. Sequences were obtained from peripheral blood. This chain's CDR3 is CASSLAASVPYEQYF. The CDR3 DNA sequence: TGTGCCAGCAGCTTAGCGGCTAGCGTTCCCTACGAGCAGTACTTC.